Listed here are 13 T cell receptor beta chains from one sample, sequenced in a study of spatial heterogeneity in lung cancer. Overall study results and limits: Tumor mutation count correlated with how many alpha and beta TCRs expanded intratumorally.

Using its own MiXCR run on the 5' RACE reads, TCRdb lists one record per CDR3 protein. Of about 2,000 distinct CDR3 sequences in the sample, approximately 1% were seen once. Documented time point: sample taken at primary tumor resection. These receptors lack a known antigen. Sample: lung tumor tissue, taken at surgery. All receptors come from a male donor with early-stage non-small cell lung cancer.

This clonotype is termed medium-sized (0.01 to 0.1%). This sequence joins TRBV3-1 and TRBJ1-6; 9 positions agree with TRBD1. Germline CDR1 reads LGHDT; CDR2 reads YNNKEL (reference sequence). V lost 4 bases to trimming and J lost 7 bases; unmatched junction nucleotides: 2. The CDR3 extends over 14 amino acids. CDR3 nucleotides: TGTGCCAGCAGCCTAGACAGGGGGAATTCACCCCTCCACTTT. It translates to CASSLDRGNSPLHF.

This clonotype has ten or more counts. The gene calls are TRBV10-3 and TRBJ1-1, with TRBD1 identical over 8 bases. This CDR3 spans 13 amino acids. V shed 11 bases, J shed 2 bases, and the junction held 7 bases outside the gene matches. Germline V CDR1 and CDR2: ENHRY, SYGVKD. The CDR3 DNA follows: TGTGCCGCCTGGACAGGGACAAACACTGAAGCTTTCTTT. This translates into CAAWTGTNTEAFF.

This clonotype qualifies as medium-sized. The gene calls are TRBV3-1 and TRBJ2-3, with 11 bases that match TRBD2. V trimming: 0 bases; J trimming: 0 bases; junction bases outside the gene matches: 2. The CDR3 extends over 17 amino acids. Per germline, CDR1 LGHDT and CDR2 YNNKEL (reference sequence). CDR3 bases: TGTGCCAGCAGCCAAGACCCTAGCGGGAGGAGCACAGATACGCAGTATTTT. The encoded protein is CASSQDPSGRSTDTQYF.

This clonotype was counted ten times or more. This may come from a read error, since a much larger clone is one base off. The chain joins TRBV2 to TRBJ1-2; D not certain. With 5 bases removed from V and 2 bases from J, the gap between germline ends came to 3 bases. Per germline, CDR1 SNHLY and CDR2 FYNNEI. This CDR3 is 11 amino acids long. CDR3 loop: CASSRNYGYTF. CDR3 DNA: TGTGCCAGCAGTCGCAACTATGGCTACACCTTC.

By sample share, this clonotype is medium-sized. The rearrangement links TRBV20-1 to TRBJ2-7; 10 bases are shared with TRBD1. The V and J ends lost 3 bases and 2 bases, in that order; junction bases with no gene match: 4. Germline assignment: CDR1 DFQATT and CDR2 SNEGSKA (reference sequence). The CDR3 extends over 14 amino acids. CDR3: CSASGTGEAYEQYF. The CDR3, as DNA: TGCAGTGCTAGTGGGACAGGGGAGGCCTACGAGCAGTACTTC.

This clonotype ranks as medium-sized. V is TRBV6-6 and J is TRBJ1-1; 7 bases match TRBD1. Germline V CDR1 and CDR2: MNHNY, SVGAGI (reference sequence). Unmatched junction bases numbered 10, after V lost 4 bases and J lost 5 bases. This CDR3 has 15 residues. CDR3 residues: CASSSLGGAGTEAFF. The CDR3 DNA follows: TGTGCCAGCAGTTCATTAGGGGGCGCAGGAACTGAAGCTTTCTTT.

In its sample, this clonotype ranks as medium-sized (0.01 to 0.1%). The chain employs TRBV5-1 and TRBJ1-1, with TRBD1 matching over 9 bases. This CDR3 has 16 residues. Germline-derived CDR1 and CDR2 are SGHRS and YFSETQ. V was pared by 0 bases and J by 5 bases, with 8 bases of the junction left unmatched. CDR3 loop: CASSLDRGPKRTEAFF. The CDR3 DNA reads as TGCGCCAGCAGCTTGGACAGGGGGCCCAAAAGGACTGAAGCTTTCTTT.

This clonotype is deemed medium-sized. The CDR3: CSARRTSGGVSYEQYF. The CDR3 DNA follows: TGCAGTGCTAGAAGGACTAGCGGGGGCGTCTCCTACGAGCAGTACTTC. This chain connects TRBV20-1 to TRBJ2-7; 13 bases agree with TRBD2. Germline V gene sequence: CDR1 DFQATT, CDR2 SNEGSKA (reference sequence). J gave up 0 bases and V 2 bases, and 4 bases lay outside the gene matches. The CDR3 loop spans 16 amino acids.

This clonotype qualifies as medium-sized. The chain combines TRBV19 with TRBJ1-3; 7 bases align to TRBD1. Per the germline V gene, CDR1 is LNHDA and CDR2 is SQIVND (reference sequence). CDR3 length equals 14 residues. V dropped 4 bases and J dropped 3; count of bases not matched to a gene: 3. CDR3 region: CASSTQGFGNTIYF. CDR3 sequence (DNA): TGTGCCAGTAGTACACAGGGGTTTGGAAACACCATATATTTT.

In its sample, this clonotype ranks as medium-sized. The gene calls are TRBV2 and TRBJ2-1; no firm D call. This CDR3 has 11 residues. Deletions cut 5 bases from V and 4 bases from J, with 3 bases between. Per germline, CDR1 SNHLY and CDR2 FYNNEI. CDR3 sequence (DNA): TGTGCCAGCAGTTCATACAATGAGCAGTTCTTC. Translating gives CASSSYNEQFF. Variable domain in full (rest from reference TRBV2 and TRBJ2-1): EPEVTQTPSHQVTQMGQEVILRCVPISNHLYFYWYRQILGQKVEFLVSFYNNEISEKSEIFDDQFSVERPDGSNFTLKIRSTKLEDSAMYFCASSSYNEQFFGPGTRLTVL.

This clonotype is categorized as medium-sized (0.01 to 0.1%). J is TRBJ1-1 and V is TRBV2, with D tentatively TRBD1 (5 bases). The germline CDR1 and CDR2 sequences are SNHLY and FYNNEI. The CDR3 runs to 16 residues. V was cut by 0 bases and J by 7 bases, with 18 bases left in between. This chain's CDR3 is CASSEAGARGRNEAFF. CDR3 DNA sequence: TGTGCCAGCAGTGAAGCAGGGGCGCGGGGAAGGAATGAAGCTTTCTTT. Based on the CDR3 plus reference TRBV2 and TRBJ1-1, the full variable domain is EPEVTQTPSHQVTQMGQEVILRCVPISNHLYFYWYRQILGQKVEFLVSFYNNEISEKSEIFDDQFSVERPDGSNFTLKIRSTKLEDSAMYFCASSEAGARGRNEAFFGQGTRLTVV.

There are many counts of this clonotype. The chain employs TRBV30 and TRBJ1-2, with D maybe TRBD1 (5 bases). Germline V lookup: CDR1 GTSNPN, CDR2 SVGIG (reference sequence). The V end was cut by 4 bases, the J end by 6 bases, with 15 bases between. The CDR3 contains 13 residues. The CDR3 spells CAWTFLEGDGYTF. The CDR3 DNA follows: TGTGCCTGGACCTTCCTCGAAGGGGATGGCTACACCTTC. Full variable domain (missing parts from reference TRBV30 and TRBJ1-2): SQTIHQWPATLVQPVGSPLSLECTVEGTSNPNLYWYRQAAGRGLQLLFYSVGIGQISSEVPQNLSASRPQDRQFILSSKKLLLSDSGFYLCAWTFLEGDGYTFGSGTRLTVV.

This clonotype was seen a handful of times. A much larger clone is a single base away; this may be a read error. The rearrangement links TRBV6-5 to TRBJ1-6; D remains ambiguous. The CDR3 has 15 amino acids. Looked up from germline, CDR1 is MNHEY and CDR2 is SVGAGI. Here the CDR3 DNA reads TGTGCCAGCAGTTACTCAGGGTCGGGGAGTTCACCCCTCAACTTT. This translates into CASSYSGSGSSPLNF.